These T cell receptor beta chains were read from a single sample in a study of T-cell memory formation after mild COVID-19. TCRdb recomputed calls from the 5' RACE reads with MiXCR, one row per CDR3 protein. The sample consists of roughly 160,000 distinct CDR3 sequences, under 15% of them appearing once. Sequencing was done on a sample of PBMCs or a T cell subset sorted from them (not recorded which). The origin of the receptors is a man in his late teens or twenties who had mild COVID-19 (a few samples of this study predate the infection). Cell type and time point are not known. Both conserved end residues are trimmed from each CDR3. D genes are given only for firm matches.

D gene | V gene | CDR3 protein
. | TRBV11-2 | ASSLTPMAPALF
TRBD2 | TRBV19 | ASSSTSGGHNEQF
. | TRBV5-5 | ASSLAVLQETQY
. | TRBV7-9 | ASSLGSGAKGQPQH
TRBD2 | TRBV7-2 | ASSLNLAGNNEQF
. | TRBV6-5 | ASSYSQTLYQETQY
TRBD1 | TRBV5-1 | ASSSGQANEQF
TRBD1 | TRBV4-2 | ASSQTNRGPYEQY
. | TRBV7-9 | ASSPRSNYGYT
. | TRBV7-2 | ASSLQGSVNYGYT
. | TRBV5-1 | ASSLYSKSSYEQY
. | TRBV28 | ASSLGRGWSPEAF